This T cell receptor beta chain was found in a study of shared clonotypes between healthy human individuals. A note on this clone: Its cognate antigen is unknown.

Positively selected for CCR7, the CD45RO-negative cells used as naive CD8 cells excluded terminally differentiated effector memory CD45RA+ cells. Some 30,000 T cell genomes, or approximately 190 ng DNA, went into the sorted-subset replicate PCRs. TCRdb keeps only in-frame clones here, not all; method: immunoSEQ multiplex PCR. The data contain 1.5 million to 2.5 million clones, 85% to 95% of them singletons. Study observations and caveats: Compared with memory subsets, naive subsets generally had larger estimated richness. In contrast to clonotypes shared by all four donors, non-shared clonotypes had lower generation probabilities.

Germline CDR1 is MRHNA and CDR2 is SNTAGT. The germline V and J ends were trimmed by 4 bases and 4 bases, with 16 bases remaining between them. The CDR3 has 15 amino acids. Sequences were obtained from naive CD8+ T cells sorted from blood. This receptor was taken from a man between 18 and 35 years old in good health. This chain links TRBV6-4 with TRBJ1-2; perhaps TRBD1 as D (5 bases). The CDR3 nucleotides are TGTGCCAGCAGTGTCACGGCCGGGGGGGGCTATGGCTACACCTTC. Amino acid sequence: CASSVTAGGGYGYTF.